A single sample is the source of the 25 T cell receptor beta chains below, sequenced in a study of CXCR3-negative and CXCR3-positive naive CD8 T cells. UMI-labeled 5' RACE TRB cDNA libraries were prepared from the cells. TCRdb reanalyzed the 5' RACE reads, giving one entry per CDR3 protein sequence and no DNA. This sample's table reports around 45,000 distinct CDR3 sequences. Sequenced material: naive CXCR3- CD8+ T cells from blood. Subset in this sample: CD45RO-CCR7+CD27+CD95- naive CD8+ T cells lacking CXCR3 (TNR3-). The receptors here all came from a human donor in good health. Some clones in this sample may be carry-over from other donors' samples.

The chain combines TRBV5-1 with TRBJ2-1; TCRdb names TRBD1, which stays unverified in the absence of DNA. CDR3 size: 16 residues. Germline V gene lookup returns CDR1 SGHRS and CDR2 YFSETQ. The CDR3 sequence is CASSSLGQGMNNEQFF.

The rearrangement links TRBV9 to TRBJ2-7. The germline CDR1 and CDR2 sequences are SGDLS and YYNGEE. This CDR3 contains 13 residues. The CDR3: CASSVGSSYEQYF.

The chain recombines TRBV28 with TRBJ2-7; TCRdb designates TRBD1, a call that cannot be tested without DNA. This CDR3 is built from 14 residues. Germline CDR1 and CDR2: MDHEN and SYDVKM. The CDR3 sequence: CASSDPGTGDGQYF. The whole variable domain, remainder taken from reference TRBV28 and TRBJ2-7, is DVKVTQSSRYLVKRTGEKVFLECVQDMDHENMFWYRQDPGLGLRLIYFSYDVKMKEKGDIPEGYSVSREKKERFSLILESASTNQTSMYLCASSDPGTGDGQYFGPGTRLTVT.

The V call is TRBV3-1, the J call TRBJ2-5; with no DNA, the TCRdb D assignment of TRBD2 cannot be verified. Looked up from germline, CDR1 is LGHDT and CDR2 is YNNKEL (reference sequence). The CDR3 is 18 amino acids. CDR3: CASNRKPPSGALQETQYF.

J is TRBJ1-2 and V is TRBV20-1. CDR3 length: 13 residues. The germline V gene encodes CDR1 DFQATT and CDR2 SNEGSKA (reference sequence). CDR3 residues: CSARSGGPSGYTF.

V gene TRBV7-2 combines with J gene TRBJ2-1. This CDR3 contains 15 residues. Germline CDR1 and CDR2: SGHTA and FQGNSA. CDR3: CASSSRDSTYNEQFF.

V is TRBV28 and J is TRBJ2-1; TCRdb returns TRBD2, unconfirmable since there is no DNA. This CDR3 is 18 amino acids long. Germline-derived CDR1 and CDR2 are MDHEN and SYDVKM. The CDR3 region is CASSSGTSGLSSYNEQFF.

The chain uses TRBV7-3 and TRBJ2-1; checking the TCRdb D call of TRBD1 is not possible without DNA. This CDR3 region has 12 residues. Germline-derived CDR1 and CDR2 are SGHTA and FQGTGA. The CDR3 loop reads CASSPPGNEQFF.

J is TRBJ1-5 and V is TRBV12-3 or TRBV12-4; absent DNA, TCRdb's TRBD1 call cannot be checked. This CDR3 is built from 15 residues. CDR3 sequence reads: CASRVTGEGNQPQHF.

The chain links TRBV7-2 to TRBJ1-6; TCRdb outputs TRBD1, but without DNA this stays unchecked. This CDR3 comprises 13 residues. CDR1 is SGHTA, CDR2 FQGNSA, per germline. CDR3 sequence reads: CASSLVTGSPLHF.

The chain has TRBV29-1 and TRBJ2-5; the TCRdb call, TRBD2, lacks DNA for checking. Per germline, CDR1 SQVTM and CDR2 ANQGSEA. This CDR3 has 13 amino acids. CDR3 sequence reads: CSGAGGGEETQYF.

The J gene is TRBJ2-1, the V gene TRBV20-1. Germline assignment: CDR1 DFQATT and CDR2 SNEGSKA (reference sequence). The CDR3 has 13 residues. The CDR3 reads CSARGLNTFEQFF.

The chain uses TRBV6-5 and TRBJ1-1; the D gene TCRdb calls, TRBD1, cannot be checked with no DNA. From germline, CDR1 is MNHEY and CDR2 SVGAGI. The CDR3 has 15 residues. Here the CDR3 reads CASSTTGERNTEAFF.

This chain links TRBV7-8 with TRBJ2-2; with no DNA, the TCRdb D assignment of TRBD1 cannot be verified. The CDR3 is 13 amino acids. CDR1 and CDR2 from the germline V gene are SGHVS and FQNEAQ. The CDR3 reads CANRGLNTGELFF.

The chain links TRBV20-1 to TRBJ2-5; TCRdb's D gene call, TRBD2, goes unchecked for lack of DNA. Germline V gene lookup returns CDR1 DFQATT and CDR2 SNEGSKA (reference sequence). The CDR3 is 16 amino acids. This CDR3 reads CSANHGSSGGVETQYF.

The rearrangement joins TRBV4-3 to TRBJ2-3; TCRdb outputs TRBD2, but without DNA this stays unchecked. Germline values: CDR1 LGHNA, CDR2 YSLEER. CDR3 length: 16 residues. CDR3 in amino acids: CASSQGAGLAADTQYF.

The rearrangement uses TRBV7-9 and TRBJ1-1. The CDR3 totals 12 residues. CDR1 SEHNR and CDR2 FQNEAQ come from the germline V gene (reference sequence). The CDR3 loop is CASSNSNTEAFF.

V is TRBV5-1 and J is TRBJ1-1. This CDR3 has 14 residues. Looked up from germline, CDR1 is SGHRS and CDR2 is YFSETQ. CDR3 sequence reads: CASREWYGRPEAFF.

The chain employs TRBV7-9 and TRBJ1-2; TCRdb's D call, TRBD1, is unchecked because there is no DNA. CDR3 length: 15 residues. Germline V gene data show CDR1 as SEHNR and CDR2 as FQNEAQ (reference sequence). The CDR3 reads CASSLSFGGPYGYTF. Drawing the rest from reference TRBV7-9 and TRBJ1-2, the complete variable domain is DTGVSQNPRHKITKRGQNVTFRCDPISEHNRLYWYRQTLGQGPEFLTYFQNEAQLEKSRLLSDRFSAERPKGSFSTLEIQRTEQGDSAMYLCASSLSFGGPYGYTFGSGTRLTVV.

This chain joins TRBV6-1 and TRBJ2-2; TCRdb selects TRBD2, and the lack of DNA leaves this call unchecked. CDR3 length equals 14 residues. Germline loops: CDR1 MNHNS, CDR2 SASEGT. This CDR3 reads CASSGGLNTGELFF.

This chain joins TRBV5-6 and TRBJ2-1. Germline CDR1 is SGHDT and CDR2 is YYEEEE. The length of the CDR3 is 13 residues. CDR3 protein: CASSLDSYNEQFF.

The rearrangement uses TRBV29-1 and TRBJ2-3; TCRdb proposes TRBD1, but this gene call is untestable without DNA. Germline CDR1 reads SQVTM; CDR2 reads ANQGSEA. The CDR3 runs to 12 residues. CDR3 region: CSVRDHAYTQYF.

CDR3: CSARFRYVHGYTF. The chain links TRBV20-1 to TRBJ1-2. Germline V gene lookup returns CDR1 DFQATT and CDR2 SNEGSKA (reference sequence). The CDR3 loop spans 13 amino acids.

The CDR3 sequence: CSARDLSPEAFF. This sequence joins TRBV20-1 and TRBJ1-1. The CDR3 runs to 12 residues. CDR1 is DFQATT and CDR2 is SNEGSKA in the germline V gene (reference sequence).

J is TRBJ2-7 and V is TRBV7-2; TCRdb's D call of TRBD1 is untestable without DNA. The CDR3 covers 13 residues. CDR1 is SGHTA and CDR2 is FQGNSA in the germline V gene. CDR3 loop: CASNPGTGYEQYF.